The source of this TCR beta chain is a study of regulatory T cells in long-lasting Graves disease (dated by TCRdb to the early 2020s). For the study in its entirety: In the newly diagnosed Graves' disease group, patients had been taking antithyroid drugs for less than 3 months. The study took place in China and was registered as a clinical trial. This study used TCR sequencing and RNA sequencing of peripheral blood to compare persistent Graves' disease patients against newly diagnosed Graves' disease patients. A total of approximately 35 samples underwent TCR sequencing: some 13 from persistent and about 20 from newly diagnosed Graves' disease patients.

Study-wide conclusions, independent of this receptor: Because the primary lesion, thyroid tissue, could not be accessed, the study looked at peripheral blood alone. The small sample size was acknowledged by the authors as a limitation that may reduce accuracy. Persistent disease showed preferential use of TRBV28, TRBJ1-2 and TRBJ2-5, whereas newly diagnosed disease favored TRBV20-1 and TRBJ2-1. Persistent Graves' disease patients showed lower TCR Shannon entropy and fewer highly expanded clones than newly diagnosed patients, suggesting clonal expansion. Sequencing and analysis were restricted to the TCR beta chain. Persistent patients shared more public clonotypes among themselves (2,741) than newly diagnosed patients did (roughly 910).

Trimmed from V: 3 bases; trimmed from J: 8 bases; junction bases lacking a gene match: 7. From cysteine to phenylalanine, the CDR3 is 15 amino acids long. Only CDR3 DNA remains: 45 bases, in frame from the first base. From a lookup of the germline V gene, CDR1 and CDR2 are MDHEN and SYDVKM. The library came from multiplex PCR. Instrument on record: Illumina HiSeq 4000. TCR beta libraries were built with iRepertoire HTBI primers and Arm-PCR amplification of CDR3 regions. Gel purification was performed on PCR products prior to sequencing. Per the authors' processing: Across samples, roughly 60 TRBV and 15 or so TRBJ segments were identified and used for gene usage analysis of CDR3 amino acid clonotypes. COPE and FqMerger were used to merge filtered high-quality paired reads into contigs. BLAST was used to align contigs to IMGT TRBV, TRBD and TRBJ reference genes, with CDR3 defined following IMGT. Highly expanded clones were defined as clonotypes with a frequency above 0.1%. Shannon entropy served as the measure of repertoire diversity, while the Gini coefficient captured V-J evenness. A clonotype was considered public if more than one individual shared it. TCRdb handled the public reads itself, with Q25 trimming in fastp and clone calling in MiXCR, and kept productive beta chains. Records with the same CDR3 protein are collapsed into one entry carrying the most frequent genes and DNA. The V and J calls, along with clone size, are taken from TCRdb and not from the paper's own processing. The sample records about 620,000 distinct CDR3 sequences, roughly 15% of which are singletons. Around 19% of the sample comes from the top ten.

This clonotype was detected many times. Its antigen remains undetermined. The input lacks base qualities; no much larger clone sits a single base away. The time point tag for this specimen amounts to: newly diagnosed GD, antithyroid drugs for less than 3 months. RNA was extracted from PBMCs in TRIzol for both TCR sequencing and RNA sequencing. Graves' disease was diagnosed according to American Thyroid Association guidelines. Patients for the study were recruited at an endocrinology department in Xi'an, China. From each patient, 7.5 to 9.5 milliliters of peripheral blood was collected into an EDTA anticoagulant tube. Ficoll Paque Plus density gradient separation was used to isolate PBMCs, and no further T cell sorting was performed. An Agilent 2100 Bioanalyzer and agarose gel were used to check RNA quality, and a NanoDrop 2000 was used to measure RNA concentration. This sample also appeared in a second study, on T cells in Graves' hyperthyroidism and ophthalmopathy. The second investigation adds: Graves' hyperthyroidism was defined as stable when no progression to ophthalmopathy occurred over 18 months of follow-up. Hyperthyroidism patients were newly diagnosed, had a disease duration of under 2 months, and were aged 18 to 65 years. Exclusion was applied to patients with uncontrolled infections, other autoimmune diseases, pregnancy or lactation. Diagnoses relied on clinical symptoms, serum thyroxine and TRAb, thyroid ultrasound and orbital computed tomography. The TCR CDR3 was subjected to a first round of RT-PCR using the HTBI primer set and the Qiagen OneStep RT-PCR kit. Most expanded thyroid clonotypes (frequency above 0.001) were also detected in blood, suggesting blood repertoires may reflect thyroid immune responses. A model built on a 13 V-J signature distinguished ophthalmopathy from stable hyperthyroidism, reaching about 88% sensitivity and about 81% specificity in cross-validation and 80%/75% in testing. In validation, progression to ophthalmopathy was predicted by the model with around 70% sensitivity and roughly 76% specificity, a median of 6.5 months before onset. TCR V-J signatures able to tell the groups apart were searched for in a discovery cohort of 100 patients, of whom roughly 42 had Graves' ophthalmopathy and 57 had stable Graves' hyperthyroidism. An independent validation cohort of some 18 hyperthyroidism patients and 17 patients who later progressed to ophthalmopathy tested prospective prediction of ophthalmopathy. The 75 to 100 discovery patients were randomly divided into training and test sets at a 7:3 ratio. In roughly six Graves' hyperthyroidism patients, the study also compared T-cell repertoires from thyroid tissue with T-cell repertoires from blood. After sampling, hyperthyroidism patients received methimazole starting at 30 mg daily, and ophthalmopathy patients received high-dose intravenous methylprednisolone. Libraries were constructed in a second round of multiplex PCR, after which size selection and purification were performed. The libraries were sequenced on an Illumina HiSeq2000 using paired-end 100 bp reads. SOAPnuke was used to process the raw data, throwing out any read that contained adapters or uncalled bases, had a mean Phred below 15, or lacked an exact constant-primer or identifier match. High-quality paired reads were merged with COPE v1.2.5, and unique nucleotide sequences were defined as clonotypes. MiTCR v1.1 was used to align clonotypes to the IMGT TRBV, TRBD and TRBJ reference segments. The analysis included only V-J combinations with a frequency above 0.0001, which together covered roughly 99% of the repertoires. The TCS score was defined as F50 (clonal expansion) divided by E x V (chaos), with BLOSUM62-based TCRdist calculated between CDR3 peptides within each V-J. Welch's t-statistics and random forest reduced around 550 V-J features to about 13, which were used in a naive Bayes classifier (R e1071). Sample size was not statistically predetermined, and investigators were not blinded to group allocation. According to the paper, TCR Vbeta CDR3 sequencing was carried out on 120 to 150 peripheral blood samples, which came from fewer than 50 ophthalmopathy, under 85 hyperthyroidism and about 17 progressor patients.

The V and J genes are TRBV28 and TRBJ1-4; 9 central nucleotides agree with TRBD1. The receptor was isolated from a woman in her 30s with Graves disease. Donor details come from another sample of the same person, matched by shared clones. Source: peripheral blood mononuclear cells (PBMCs), taken at new diagnosis, from a patient treated with antithyroid drugs. The DNA reads TGTGCCAGCAGTTTCTCCGGGACAGGGAACGAAAAACTGTTTTTT. The encoded protein is CASSFSGTGNEKLFF.